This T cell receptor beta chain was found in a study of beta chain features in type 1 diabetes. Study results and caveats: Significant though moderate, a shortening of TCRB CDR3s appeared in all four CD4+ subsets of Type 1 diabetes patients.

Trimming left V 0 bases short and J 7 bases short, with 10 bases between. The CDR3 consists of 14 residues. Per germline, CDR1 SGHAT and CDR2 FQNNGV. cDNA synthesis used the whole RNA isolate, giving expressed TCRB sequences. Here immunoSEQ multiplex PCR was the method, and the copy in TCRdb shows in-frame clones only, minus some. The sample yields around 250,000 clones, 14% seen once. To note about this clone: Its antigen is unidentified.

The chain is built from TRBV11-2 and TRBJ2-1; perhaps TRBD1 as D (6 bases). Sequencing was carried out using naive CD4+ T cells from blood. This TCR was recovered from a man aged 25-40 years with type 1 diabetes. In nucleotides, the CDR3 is TGTGCCAGCAGCTTAGATGGCAGGGGAAATGAGCAGTTCTTC. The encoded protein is CASSLDGRGNEQFF.